This TCR beta chain emerged from a study of T cells in Graves' hyperthyroidism and ophthalmopathy. At the level of the study: Sampling of peripheral blood happened at initial diagnosis, prior to any treatment.

Amplified TCR beta CDR3 regions came from RNA transcripts. Using the HTBI primer set, a first-round RT-PCR was run on the TCR CDR3. TCRdb ran MiXCR on the multiplex PCR reads and lists one entry per CDR3 protein. This sample has more than 95,000 distinct CDR3 sequences, with roughly 50% found just once. At least ten counts were recorded for this clonotype. What it binds is unknown. The V gene's germline CDR1 is SGHTS and CDR2 YDEGEE. Losses at the gene ends were 4 bases for V and 0 bases for J; bases not matched to a gene: 6. The CDR3 has 16 residues. Notes on the study in general: Blood held most thyroid clonotypes expanded above 0.001 frequency.

Sequencing used blood. The receptor was isolated from a man aged 35 to 55 with Graves' hyperthyroidism. This chain joins TRBV5-8 and TRBJ2-7, with TRBD2 matching 11 bases. CDR3 coding DNA: TGTGCCAGCAGCCTAGCTAGCGGGAGGAGCTCCTACGAGCAGTACTTC. Its translation: CASSLASGRSSYEQYF.